Listed below are T cell receptor beta chains from one sample, sequenced in a study of blood T cells in healthy people across ages. A single record per CDR3 protein comes from TCRdb applying MiXCR to the 5' RACE reads. Among under 2 million distinct CDR3 sequences listed, roughly 30% were seen once. Sequencing was carried out using blood. The receptors here all came from a woman aged 25 to 39 in good health. The CDR3 runs from the conserved cysteine through the conserved F or W. The order of the fields is V gene, J gene, clone size, D gene, CDR3 protein, CDR3 DNA. D genes are given only for firm matches. The size entry is marked missing in some rows and otherwise reads once, few, many or a size class.

>TRBV6-1|TRBJ1-5|.|.
CASSPDRRPGPQHF
TGTGCCAGCAGCCCGGACAGACGTCCGGGGCCCCAGCATTTT
>TRBV7-6|TRBJ2-1|.|TRBD2
CASSSMVTSGINEQFF
TGTGCCAGCAGCTCTATGGTAACTAGCGGGATAAATGAGCAGTTCTTC
>TRBV5-1|TRBJ2-3|once|TRBD1
CASSLSGTGLLTNTQYF
TGCGCCAGCAGCTTATCCGGGACAGGCCTCCTCACAAATACGCAGTATTTT
>TRBV11-1|TRBJ1-1|.|TRBD1
CASSLPRDRGSMNTEAFF
TGTGCCAGCAGCTTGCCCCGGGACAGGGGATCGATGAACACTGAAGCTTTCTTT
>TRBV12-3/TRBV12-4|TRBJ1-1|.|.
CASSFDSGRTEAFF
TGTGCCAGCAGTTTCGACTCTGGGAGGACTGAAGCTTTCTTT
>TRBV25-1|TRBJ2-3|.|TRBD2
CASSELAGVSDTQYF
TGTGCCAGCAGTGAACTAGCGGGAGTGTCAGATACGCAGTATTTT
>TRBV15|TRBJ2-1|.|.
CATSLGPQETQFF
TGTGCCACCAGCCTCGGTCCCCAAGAGACCCAGTTCTTC
>TRBV5-1|TRBJ2-7|few|TRBD2
CASSLGAGTISYEQYF
TGCGCCAGCAGCTTGGGGGCAGGGACTATCTCCTACGAGCAGTACTTC
>TRBV6-1|TRBJ2-6|.|TRBD2
CASRGDPRGANVLTF
TGTGCCAGCCGGGGGGACCCTCGGGGGGCCAACGTCCTGACTTTC
>TRBV29-1|TRBJ2-2|.|.
CSVDHGEASGELFF
TGCAGCGTTGACCACGGAGAAGCCAGCGGGGAGCTGTTTTTT
>TRBV24-1|TRBJ2-1|once|TRBD2
CATSDPGRAGDVDEQFF
TGTGCCACCAGTGACCCGGGACGAGCGGGAGACGTTGATGAGCAGTTCTTC
>TRBV7-3|TRBJ2-3|.|.
CASSSLSQGTDTQYF
TGTGCCAGCAGCTCCCTTTCACAGGGCACAGATACGCAGTATTTT
>TRBV2|TRBJ1-1|.|.
CASSLEFKAEAFF
TGTGCCAGCAGTCTGGAATTCAAAGCTGAAGCTTTCTTT
>TRBV12-3/TRBV12-4|TRBJ2-1|.|TRBD1
CASSGQANSYNEQFF
TGTGCCAGCAGTGGACAGGCGAACTCCTACAATGAGCAGTTCTTC
>TRBV7-9|TRBJ2-1|few|.
CASSLSGFIPYNEQFF
TGTGCCAGCAGCCTTAGTGGGTTCATCCCATACAATGAGCAGTTCTTC
>TRBV4-1|TRBJ2-2|.|TRBD1
CASSQDSHRGPNTGELFF
TGCGCCAGCAGCCAAGATAGCCACAGGGGGCCGAACACCGGGGAGCTGTTTTTT
>TRBV12-3/TRBV12-4|TRBJ2-5|few|.
CASTLRSSRETQYF
TGTGCCAGCACGCTCCGATCTTCTCGGGAGACCCAGTACTTC
>TRBV11-2|TRBJ2-5|.|.
CASSLDQISGERETQYF
TGTGCCAGCAGCTTAGATCAAATTTCAGGAGAGCGGGAGACCCAGTACTTC
>TRBV20-1|TRBJ1-4|.|.
CSARDRAAGANEKLFF
TGCAGTGCTAGAGATCGGGCCGCAGGGGCTAATGAAAAACTGTTTTTT
>TRBV27|TRBJ2-7|once|.
CASPSLAYEQYF
TGTGCCAGCCCCTCATTAGCCTACGAGCAGTACTTC
>TRBV12-3/TRBV12-4|TRBJ1-1|few|.
CASSLFSGEAFF
TGTGCCAGCAGTTTATTTTCGGGTGAAGCTTTCTTT
>TRBV27|TRBJ2-3|many|.
CASSPNRVAQYF
TGTGCCAGCAGCCCCAACAGGGTAGCGCAGTATTTT
>TRBV11-1|TRBJ2-3|few|TRBD2
CASSLALGTSGGQLVTDTQYF
TGTGCCAGCAGCTTAGCTCTTGGGACTAGCGGGGGCCAACTCGTCACAGATACGCAGTATTTT
>TRBV20-1|TRBJ2-5|.|.
CSAGRGLSETQYF
TGCAGTGCCGGCCGGGGATTGTCAGAGACCCAGTACTTC
>TRBV6-6|TRBJ2-1|few|TRBD2
CASLPPSGGAQEQFF
TGTGCCAGCCTACCCCCTAGCGGGGGGGCCCAGGAGCAGTTCTTC
>TRBV15|TRBJ2-7|.|.
CATSQRGTGSSYEQYF
TGTGCCACCAGCCAGAGAGGAACAGGATCATCCTACGAGCAGTACTTC
>TRBV7-9|TRBJ2-5|many|TRBD2
CASSLYGGGQETQYF
TGTGCCAGCAGCTTATACGGCGGGGGACAAGAGACCCAGTACTTC
>TRBV29-1|TRBJ1-6|.|.
CSVEDKRPKEDSPLHF
TGCAGCGTTGAAGATAAGAGGCCCAAAGAGGATTCACCCCTCCACTTT
>TRBV27|TRBJ2-7|.|.
CASSFRTAHYEQYF
TGTGCCAGCAGTTTCAGGACGGCCCACTACGAGCAGTACTTC
>TRBV6-2/TRBV6-3|TRBJ2-7|few|.
CASSYSLLSSTYEQYF
TGTGCCAGCAGTTACTCGCTACTGAGCAGCACCTACGAGCAGTACTTC
>TRBV6-6|TRBJ2-7|.|TRBD2
CASCGTSGSSYEQYF
TGTGCCAGTTGTGGGACTAGCGGGAGCTCCTACGAGCAGTACTTC
>TRBV27|TRBJ2-5|.|.
CASTRSPQETQYF
TGTGCCAGCACCCGTAGCCCCCAAGAGACCCAGTACTTC
>TRBV4-1|TRBJ2-5|many|TRBD2
CASSQREGRETQYF
TGCGCCAGCAGCCAACGGGAGGGGCGGGAGACCCAGTACTTC
>TRBV13|TRBJ2-3|few|TRBD1
CASSLGQGRARPSTDTQYF
TGTGCCAGCAGCCTTGGACAGGGAAGGGCTCGCCCTAGCACGGATACGCAGTATTTT
>TRBV3-1|TRBJ2-5|.|.
CASSQGSGNQETQYF
TGTGCCAGCAGCCAAGGAAGCGGAAATCAAGAGACCCAGTACTTC
>TRBV6-1|TRBJ1-6|many|.
CASSERGQRNSPLHF
TGTGCCAGCAGTGAAAGAGGACAGAGAAATTCACCCCTCCACTTT
>TRBV19|TRBJ2-7|.|TRBD1
CASSNSRGYEQYF
TGTGCCAGTAGTAACTCCAGGGGGTACGAGCAGTACTTC
>TRBV24-1|TRBJ2-3|.|.
CATERGSSTDTQYF
TGTGCCACCGAGAGGGGATCTAGCACAGATACGCAGTATTTT
>TRBV28|TRBJ2-3|.|.
CASSLEQGGTDTQYF
TGTGCCAGCAGTTTGGAACAGGGAGGCACAGATACGCAGTATTTT
>TRBV7-9|TRBJ2-5|few|.
CASSLSHTGDQYF
TGTGCCAGCAGCTTATCCCACACGGGGGACCAGTACTTC
>TRBV10-3|TRBJ1-6|few|TRBD1
CAISEGDRGPSALHF
TGTGCCATCAGTGAGGGGGACAGGGGACCCTCAGCCCTCCACTTT
>TRBV29-1|TRBJ2-7|few|TRBD2
CSVEGGTSEREIRLYEQYF
TGCAGCGTTGAAGGGGGAACTAGCGAGAGGGAAATTAGACTCTACGAGCAGTACTTC
>TRBV6-5|TRBJ2-5|many|TRBD1
CASSYNRGQETQYF
TGTGCCAGCAGTTACAACAGGGGTCAAGAGACCCAGTACTTC
>TRBV20-1|TRBJ2-2|.|TRBD2
CSARLAVDGNTGELFF
TGCAGTGCAAGACTAGCGGTGGACGGTAACACCGGGGAGCTGTTTTTT
>TRBV18|TRBJ2-7|once|.
CASSRLQGRPYEQYF
TGTGCCAGCTCACGACTACAAGGTCGCCCCTACGAGCAGTACTTC
>TRBV20-1|TRBJ2-4|.|.
CSATLPAKNIQYF
TGCAGTGCCACACTTCCAGCCAAAAACATTCAGTACTTC
>TRBV20-1|TRBJ2-3|.|TRBD1
CSAEQGASTDTQYF
TGCAGTGCTGAACAGGGGGCTAGCACAGATACGCAGTATTTT
>TRBV5-1|TRBJ2-7|.|.
CASSTMPRGSNYEQYF
TGCGCCAGCAGCACCATGCCCAGGGGCAGCAACTACGAGCAGTACTTC
>TRBV28|TRBJ1-1|.|.
CASPNTENTEAFF
TGTGCCAGTCCGAATACAGAGAACACTGAAGCTTTCTTT
>TRBV6-1|TRBJ1-2|.|.
CASSLRQIYGYTF
TGTGCCAGCAGCCTTAGACAGATCTATGGCTACACCTTC
>TRBV12-3/TRBV12-4|TRBJ2-5|.|TRBD2
CASSRRAGEQETQYF
TGTGCCAGCAGCCGTAGGGCGGGGGAACAAGAGACCCAGTACTTC